This paragraph covers one T cell receptor (beta chain) sequence. The target of this receptor is not known. Base qualities are not recorded, but no much larger clone differs from it by a single base. The method behind the library was 5' RACE. Instrument on record: Illumina HiSeq 2500. The second PCR ran for roughly 6 to 11 cycles and used a J-beta primer mix along with a sample-barcoded 5' primer. Each TCR beta cDNA molecule received a unique molecular identifier from a template-switch 5' adaptor carrying 12 random nucleotides. Each sample yielded at least 3 million CDR3-containing paired-end reads. All of the RNA was converted into first-strand cDNA using the Mint cDNA synthesis kit, with a TRBC-specific oligonucleotide serving as the primer. Following uracil-DNA glycosylase treatment, all cDNA underwent a first 18-cycle PCR with the universal primers M1SS and BC2_uni_R. As for the original processing: Normalization of each sample was performed by random selection of 1 million high-quality reads, each carrying a distinct molecular identifier. Reads sharing molecular identifiers were discarded rather than binned into consensus sequences. MiTCR, run with a Q25 quality threshold and the strictest error-elimination algorithm, handled CDR3 identification, clonotype clustering and error correction. A nonparametric unseen species model with Euler transformation was used to estimate lower-bound total TCR beta diversity. TCRdb ran its own pipeline on the public reads, namely fastp trimming at Q25 and MiXCR clone calling, and kept in-frame beta chains. Here each entry gathers all rows of one CDR3 protein and keeps the most common genes and DNA. TCRdb, rather than the study authors, made the V and J calls. The sample contains roughly 800,000 distinct CDR3 sequences, 58% of them found a single time. Of the sample, approximately 20% falls within the top ten clones.

These data belong to a study of blood T cells in healthy people across ages (dated by TCRdb to 2013 to 2016). Notes on the research overall: In model experiments, roughly one uniquely barcoded TCR beta cDNA molecule per two T cells was captured by template switching. The study analyzed two additional independent replicas of 1 million unique cDNA reads from the same blood draw for two donors, one aged 18 to 29 and one aged 80 or older. Age-related changes in TCR beta repertoire diversity were measured in the study by deep sequencing normalized with unique cDNA molecular identifiers. Donors were grouped into four age groups: young (average about 15 years), middle-aged (roughly 40), aged (around 60) and long-lived (approximately 75). Donors of different ages were randomly distributed across sequencing lanes to avoid experimental bias.

Donors were a few dozen systemically healthy Caucasian individuals from Russia aged roughly 6 to 90 years. Each donor gave around 9 milliliters of peripheral blood, collected into EDTA-treated Vacutainer tubes. Ficoll-Paque density-gradient centrifugation was used to isolate PBMCs, with at least 6.5 million per sample. Total RNA was extracted from PBMCs with Trizol reagent, with at least 6 micrograms obtained per sample. For every donor, an aliquot of PBMCs went through flow cytometry to measure the percentages of naive CD45RAhigh/CD27high T cells. The study at large found these results: Since profiling was done on bulk unsorted PBMCs, naive and antigen-experienced compartments could not be conclusively compared. Total diversity estimates from one million sequenced T cells were considered lower bounds and underestimates. The long-lived group showed more naive CD4+ T cells, fewer expanded clones and increased TCR diversity than the aged group, suggesting age selection. The percentage of naive T cells measured by flow cytometry correlated strongly with observed TCR beta diversity. Because donor CMV infection status was unknown, age-related changes in expanded clonotypes were potentially confounded. Observed TCR beta diversity per million T cells fell roughly linearly with age, and a significant reduction was already apparent by age about 36.

The CDR3, cysteine through phenylalanine, is 13 amino acids long. The only DNA kept is the CDR3, 39 bases in frame from the first base. V drops 3 bases and J drops 4 bases, leaving 8 bases in between. Reading the germline V gene gives CDR1 MNHNS and CDR2 SASEGT. The chain links TRBV6-1 with TRBJ2-3; a tentative D match to TRBD2 spans 6 bases. The sequenced material came from blood. The source of this sequence is a man aged 25 to 40 in good health. In nucleotides, the sequence is TGTGCCAGCAGTGAGGGGAGGCCAGATACGCAGTATTTT. This codes for CASSEGRPDTQYF.